This T cell receptor beta chain was identified during a study of control samples from healthy donors and cancer patients. Sequenced by immunoSEQ multiplex PCR; TCRdb stores in-frame clones only, minus some. The table includes about 120,000 clones, about 93% detected once. The CDR3 runs to 14 residues. Between the trimmed V and J ends, which lost 5 bases and 8 bases, there was a span of 16 bases. Germline V CDR1 and CDR2: ENHRY, SYGVKD. Sequenced material: blood. The clonotype was recovered from a man aged 30 to 39 in good health. The chain recombines TRBV10-3 with TRBJ2-1; D possibly matches TRBD1 or TRBD2 (5 bases each). The CDR3 DNA reads TGTGCCATCAGTTATAGGGACCCCACGGATGAGCAGTTCTTC. Encoded protein: CAISYRDPTDEQFF.